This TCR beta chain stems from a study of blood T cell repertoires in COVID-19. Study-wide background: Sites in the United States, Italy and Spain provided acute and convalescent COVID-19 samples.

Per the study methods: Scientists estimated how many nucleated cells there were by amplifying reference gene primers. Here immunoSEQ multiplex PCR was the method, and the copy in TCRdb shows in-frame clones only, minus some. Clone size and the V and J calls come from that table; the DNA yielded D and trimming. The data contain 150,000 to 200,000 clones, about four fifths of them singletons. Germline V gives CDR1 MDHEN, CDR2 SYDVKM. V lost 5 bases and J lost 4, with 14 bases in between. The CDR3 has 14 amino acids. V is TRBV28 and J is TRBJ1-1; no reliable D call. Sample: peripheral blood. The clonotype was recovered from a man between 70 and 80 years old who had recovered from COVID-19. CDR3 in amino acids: CASSPTPPRTEAFF. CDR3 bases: TGTGCCAGCAGTCCAACTCCCCCGCGCACTGAAGCTTTCTTT.